This T cell receptor beta chain is drawn from a study of early T cells in non-severe SARS-CoV-2 infection. Study-wide background: Bulk RNA from unsorted whole blood was sequenced; chains were unpaired.

Unique molecular identifiers were affixed to single, distinct cDNA molecules. TCRdb itself ran the 5' RACE reads through MiXCR, one entry per CDR3 protein. This table holds tens of thousands of distinct CDR3 sequences, roughly an eighth found once. Germline V gene sequence: CDR1 DFQATT, CDR2 SNEGSKA (reference sequence). V lost 5 bases and J lost 5, with 19 bases in between. The CDR3 length is 15 residues. In the case of this clonotype: Its antigen remains unknown.

Whole-study findings and limits: Reliance on VDJdb matching favored anti-spike CD8 responses; private and CD4 specificities were missed.

This chain joins TRBV20-1 and TRBJ2-4; D is perhaps TRBD1 or TRBD2 (5 bases each). The source is an adult who was a healthcare worker with PCR-confirmed SARS-CoV-2 infection or an uninfected control (not recorded which). Here the sequenced sample was whole blood, taken at baseline. For the CDR3, the DNA is TGCAGTGCTCCAGAAGGGACCCGGGGCCAAAACATTCAGTACTTC. Amino acids: CSAPEGTRGQNIQYF.